The 29 T cell receptor beta chains below come from one sample, sequenced in a study of regulatory T cells in long-lasting Graves disease. Time point: newly diagnosed GD, antithyroid drugs for less than 3 months. The authors made the TCR library using RNA they extracted from PBMCs. Arm-PCR of CDR3 regions with iRepertoire HTBI primers generated TCR beta libraries. TCRdb re-called the multiplex PCR reads with MiXCR, one entry per CDR3 protein. Of about 520,000 distinct CDR3 sequences in the sample, approximately 12% were seen once. These data were also reused for a study on T cells in Graves' hyperthyroidism and ophthalmopathy.

Material: peripheral blood mononuclear cells (PBMCs), obtained at new diagnosis, from a patient treated with antithyroid drugs. Receptors were obtained from a woman aged 25 to 39 with Graves disease.

This clonotype has more than one count but fewer than ten. At one of its ends the junction is not consistent with the germline gene, which may arise from a read error. CDR3 residues: CASSAPSIGTDMQYF. The CDR3 DNA follows: TGTGCCAGCAGTGCCCCTAGCATAGGGACAGATATGCAGTATTTT. This chain links TRBV12-3 or TRBV12-4 with TRBJ2-3; TRBD1 agrees at 7 bases. CDR3 length: 15 residues.

The rearrangement uses TRBV9 and TRBJ1-2; TRBD1 is a possible D gene (6 bases). The V gene lost 4 bases and the J gene lost 2 bases, with 15 bases spanning the gap. The length of the CDR3 is 15 residues. Germline V gene data show CDR1 as SGDLS and CDR2 as YYNGEE. CDR3 coding DNA: TGTGCCAGCAGCCCGCATGGGGGCCCAAACTATGGCTACACCTTC. This encodes CASSPHGGPNYGYTF.

V is TRBV12-3 or TRBV12-4 and J is TRBJ1-1; no definite D call. The CDR3 runs to 13 residues. Trimming stripped 3 bases from V and 6 bases from J, with 11 bases between. For the CDR3, the DNA is TGTGCCAGCAGTTTGGGAGCTAGCGCTGAAGCTTTCTTT. Protein product: CASSLGASAEAFF.

The chain links TRBV28 to TRBJ2-7; TRBD1 aligns across 11 bases. Losses at the gene ends were 8 bases for V and 2 bases for J; bases not matched to a gene: 8. Germline CDR1 is MDHEN and CDR2 is SYDVKM. This CDR3 is 15 amino acids long. The chain's CDR3 is CASWPGTGGPYEQYF. The DNA of the CDR3 is TGTGCCAGCTGGCCGGGGACAGGGGGGCCCTACGAGCAGTACTTC.

About this clonotype itself: Given a far larger clone just one base away, this is likely a sequencing read error. This chain uses TRBV2 with TRBJ2-7; D unresolved. The CDR3 extends over 16 amino acids. V gave up 6 bases and J gave up 7 bases, with 25 bases separating them. Germline-derived CDR1 and CDR2 are SNHLY and FYNNEI. CDR3: CASSPGTWSSYNEQYF. The CDR3 DNA sequence: TGTGCCAGCAGCCCTGGAACCTGGAGCTCCTACAATGAGCAGTACTTC. The whole variable domain, remainder taken from reference TRBV2 and TRBJ2-7, is EPEVTQTPSHQVTQMGQEVILRCVPISNHLYFYWYRQILGQKVEFLVSFYNNEISEKSEIFDDQFSVERPDGSNFTLKIRSTKLEDSAMYFCASSPGTWSSYNEQYFGPGTRLTVT.

This clonotype was picked up many times. J is TRBJ2-7 and V is TRBV28; D not certain. This CDR3 comprises 14 residues. Trimming pared 3 bases from V and 2 bases from J, leaving 11 bases between. From germline, CDR1 is MDHEN and CDR2 SYDVKM. CDR3 nucleotide sequence: TGTGCCAGCAGTTTCCCACAGATTACCTACGAGCAGTACTTC. Amino acid sequence: CASSFPQITYEQYF.

This clonotype was recorded at least ten times. The chain combines TRBV7-9 with TRBJ1-2; D unresolved. The V end lost 1 base, the J end lost 2 bases, and 14 bases lay between the germline ends. The CDR3 is made up of 16 amino acids. Germline assignment: CDR1 SEHNR and CDR2 FQNEAQ (reference sequence). The chain's CDR3 is CASSLVLPGANYGYTF. The CDR3 bases are TGTGCCAGCAGCTTAGTCCTTCCAGGCGCGAACTATGGCTACACCTTC.

This clonotype was recorded at least ten times. V usage is TRBV6-1 and J usage is TRBJ1-5; D uncertain. Germline V gives CDR1 MNHNS, CDR2 SASEGT. The V end lost 5 bases, the J end lost 3 bases, and 17 bases lay between the germline ends. This CDR3 comprises 16 residues. As DNA, the CDR3 is TGTGCCAGCAGTACCCCAGGATCTGACCCCAATCAGCCCCAGCATTTT. Encoded protein: CASSTPGSDPNQPQHF.

J is TRBJ1-4 and V is TRBV6-1; tentative D call: TRBD1 (6 bases). The V gene lost 6 bases and the J gene lost 7 bases, with 15 bases spanning the gap. The CDR3 sequence is 14 residues long. Germline V gene lookup returns CDR1 MNHNS and CDR2 SASEGT. Written as DNA, the CDR3 is TGTGCCAGCAGGCCAACAGGGCTTGGTGAAAAACTGTTTTTT. Translating gives CASRPTGLGEKLFF.

This clonotype has ten or more counts. The chain employs TRBV20-1 and TRBJ1-5, with TRBD1 matching 8 bases. This CDR3 has 13 residues. J was trimmed by 7 bases and V by 6 bases; bases with no gene match: 8. CDR1 is DFQATT and CDR2 is SNEGSKA in the germline V gene (reference sequence). CDR3 protein: CSAHQGADQPQHF. CDR3 sequence (DNA): TGCAGTGCACATCAGGGGGCGGACCAGCCCCAGCATTTT.

This clonotype has at least ten counts. J is TRBJ2-7 and V is TRBV7-9; unclear D gene. The CDR3 sequence is 15 residues long. Germline-derived CDR1 and CDR2 are SEHNR and FQNEAQ (reference sequence). Trimming left V 0 bases short and J 8 bases short, with 17 bases between. The DNA for the CDR3 is TGTGCCAGCAGCTTAGCGACCCAGTATGAGGTCCAGCAGTACTTC. Encoded protein: CASSLATQYEVQQYF.

At least ten counts were recorded for this clonotype. CDR3 bases: TGTGCCAGCAGTCCAGGGAGTCAAGAGACCCAGTACTTC. Its translation: CASSPGSQETQYF. The V and J genes are TRBV18 and TRBJ2-5; the D gene could be TRBD1 or TRBD2 (5 bases each). This CDR3 spans 13 amino acids. V lost 8 bases and J lost 2, with 12 bases in between. Germline values: CDR1 KGHSH, CDR2 LQKENI. Drawing the rest from reference TRBV18 and TRBJ2-5, the complete variable domain is NAGVMQNPRHLVRRRGQEARLRCSPMKGHSHVYWYRQLPEEGLKFMVYLQKENIIDESGMPKERFSAEFPKEGPSILRIQQVVRGDSAAYFCASSPGSQETQYFGPGTRLLVL.

This clonotype was seen repeatedly, ten times or more. The chain combines TRBV20-1 with TRBJ1-1, with TRBD1 matching 8 bases. V was pared by 5 bases and J by 3 bases, with 5 bases of the junction left unmatched. The CDR3 loop spans 13 amino acids. CDR1 DFQATT and CDR2 SNEGSKA come from the germline V gene (reference sequence). Here the CDR3 reads CSAPTRGHTEAFF. The CDR3 DNA reads TGCAGTGCTCCAACCAGGGGGCACACTGAAGCTTTCTTT.

This clonotype is a singleton in its sample. This may stem from a read error, because a much larger clone lies one nucleotide away. V and J are TRBV7-2 and TRBJ1-6, with D hard to call. CDR3 length: 15 amino acids. Per the germline V gene, CDR1 is SGHTA and CDR2 is FQGNSA. CDR3 region: CDSSSVILYNSPLHF. The DNA for the CDR3 is TGTGACAGCAGCTCGGTCATCCTCTATAATTCACCCCTCCACTTT.

At least ten counts were recorded for this clonotype. J is TRBJ2-2 and V is TRBV29-1, with TRBD2 matching over 7 bases. V lost 2 bases, J lost 7 bases, and 10 bases stayed unmatched. Germline CDR1 reads SQVTM; CDR2 reads ANQGSEA. This CDR3 is 15 amino acids long. CDR3 nucleotides: TGCAGCGTTGAACTTGGGACTACTTCTCACGGGGAGCTGTTTTTT. Its protein is CSVELGTTSHGELFF.

The chain has TRBV7-2 and TRBJ2-2, with TRBD2 identical over 9 bases. This CDR3 comprises 16 residues. Germline-derived CDR1 and CDR2 are SGHTA and FQGNSA. Trimming removed 2 bases from V and 5 bases from J; junction bases left unmatched: 6. The CDR3 loop reads CASSLSSGRGTGELFF. Here the CDR3 DNA reads TGTGCCAGCAGCTTAAGTAGCGGGAGAGGGACCGGGGAGCTGTTTTTT.

At least ten counts were recorded for this clonotype. This chain connects TRBV27 to TRBJ2-1; D is unresolved. This CDR3 has 15 amino acids. In germline, CDR1 is MNHEY, CDR2 SMNVEV (reference sequence). The V end was cut by 4 bases, the J end by 4 bases, with 14 bases between. CDR3 DNA: TGTGCCAGCAGTTCTACCCCTGTCAGTTACAATGAGCAGTTCTTC. It specifies CASSSTPVSYNEQFF.

This clonotype has ten or more counts. This chain links TRBV19 with TRBJ2-2, with 8 nucleotides matching TRBD2. Germline lookup yields CDR1 LNHDA and CDR2 SQIVND (reference sequence). The V and J ends lost 7 bases and 2 bases, in that order; junction bases with no gene match: 3. The CDR3 is 14 residues long. CDR3 amino acids: CASKSGRNTGELFF. CDR3 in DNA: TGTGCCAGTAAGAGCGGGAGAAACACCGGGGAGCTGTTTTTT.

This clonotype showed up just a few times. The V gene is TRBV7-2, the J gene TRBJ2-1; D assignment may be TRBD1 or TRBD2 (7 bases each). Germline CDR1 is SGHTA and CDR2 is FQGNSA. V dropped 0 bases and J dropped 9 bases, with 15 bases sitting between them. The CDR3 extends over 15 amino acids. CDR3 sequence: CASSLAGGPGGEQFF. The CDR3 region has the DNA TGTGCCAGCAGCTTAGCGGGAGGGCCAGGGGGTGAGCAGTTCTTC. The full variable domain, rest sourced from reference TRBV7-2 and TRBJ2-1, is GAGVSQSPSNKVTEKGKDVELRCDPISGHTALYWYRQSLGQGLEFLIYFQGNSAPDKSGLPSDRFSAERTGGSVSTLTIQRTQQEDSAVYLCASSLAGGPGGEQFFGPGTRLTVL.

The chain uses TRBV4-1 and TRBJ1-1; D is unclear. This CDR3 spans 17 amino acids. CDR1 MGHRA and CDR2 YSYEKL come from the germline V gene. V lost 0 bases to trimming and J lost 5 bases, with 19 bases between them. The CDR3 sequence: CASSQESPYKLLTEAFF. CDR3 bases: TGCGCCAGCAGCCAAGAATCCCCATATAAATTGTTGACTGAAGCTTTCTTT.

Remarks on this clonotype: Likely a read error: the CDR3 ends without its conserved phenylalanine or tryptophan. This chain uses TRBV24-1 with TRBJ2-1, with D possibly being TRBD2 (7 bases). Trimming cost V 4 bases and J 2 bases, with 14 bases left between them. The CDR3 totals 16 residues. CDR1 and CDR2 from the germline V gene are KGHDR and SFDVKD. CDR3 DNA sequence: TGTGCCACCAGTGAGAGTAGGGGGGGAACCTACAATGAGCAGTTCTCC. Protein: CATSESRGGTYNEQFS.

This clonotype was recorded at least ten times. The chain couples TRBV28 to TRBJ2-1; TRBD2 agrees at 11 bases. J lost 6 bases, V lost 5 bases, and 3 bases had no gene match. Germline V gene data show CDR1 as MDHEN and CDR2 as SYDVKM. The CDR3 runs to 14 residues. CDR3 sequence reads: CASSPGTSGNEQFF. The CDR3 DNA is TGTGCCAGCAGTCCTGGGACTAGCGGCAATGAGCAGTTCTTC.

This clonotype was seen many times. This rearrangement joins TRBV11-2 to TRBJ2-3, with 8 bases lining up with TRBD1. The CDR3 sequence is 13 residues long. Trimming at V came to 6 bases and at J to 5 bases, leaving 4 bases not matched to a gene. CDR1 SGHAT and CDR2 FQNNGV come from the germline V gene. CDR3 nucleotides: TGTGCCAGCAGGCCAGGGGGCGTAGATACGCAGTATTTT. It specifies CASRPGGVDTQYF.

This clonotype has more than one count but fewer than ten. The V call is TRBV6-1, the J call TRBJ2-1, with D possibly being TRBD2 (5 bases). The germline V and J ends were trimmed by 5 bases and 6 bases, with 23 bases remaining between them. Per germline, CDR1 MNHNS and CDR2 SASEGT. The length of the CDR3 is 17 residues. The CDR3 coding sequence is TGTGCCAGCAGTTACACCGTCCCCATCCGGGGTCTCAATGAGCAGTTCTTC. This codes for CASSYTVPIRGLNEQFF.

A remark on this clonotype: This may stem from a read error, because a much larger clone lies one nucleotide away. The chain employs TRBV5-4 and TRBJ2-1; unclear D gene. Germline V gene sequence: CDR1 SGHNT, CDR2 YYREEE (reference sequence). The CDR3 extends over 11 amino acids. V lost 2 bases to trimming and J lost 5 bases, with 2 bases between them. This chain's CDR3 is CASSFNNEQFF. The CDR3 DNA reads TGTGCCAGCAGCTTTAACAATGAGCAGTTCTTC.

This clonotype has ten or more counts. J is TRBJ2-3 and V is TRBV27; D unresolved. Germline lookup yields CDR1 MNHEY and CDR2 SMNVEV (reference sequence). The CDR3 loop spans 14 amino acids. Trimming pared 6 bases from V and 2 bases from J, leaving 12 bases between. For the CDR3, the DNA is TGTGCCAGCAGGGTCGGATACCTCACAGATACGCAGTATTTT. Its protein is CASRVGYLTDTQYF.

Ten or more counts support this clonotype. The J gene is TRBJ1-1, the V gene TRBV28; the D is unclear. V dropped 10 bases and J dropped 5 bases, with 11 bases sitting between them. The CDR3 loop spans 11 amino acids. Per germline, CDR1 MDHEN and CDR2 SYDVKM. Here the CDR3 reads CATRQVTEAFF. In nucleotides, the CDR3 is TGTGCCACTCGGCAGGTGACTGAAGCTTTCTTT.

There are many counts of this clonotype. V is TRBV12-3 or TRBV12-4 and J is TRBJ1-2; possible D gene TRBD1, 5 bases. CDR3 length equals 13 residues. Deletions cut 6 bases from V and 4 bases from J, with 12 bases between. The CDR3 reads CASRKTESYGYTF. The CDR3 region has the DNA TGTGCCAGCAGGAAGACAGAGAGCTATGGCTACACCTTC.

This clonotype was detected a few times. A read error is possible here, since a much larger clone lies one base away. The chain links TRBV11-1 to TRBJ2-5, with 8 nucleotides matching TRBD1. The CDR3 runs to 17 residues. V was clipped by 5 bases and J by 9 bases; unmatched bases: 20. Germline assignment: CDR1 SGHAT and CDR2 FQDESV (reference sequence). CDR3 residues: CASSDPVRQGLGEAQYF. As DNA, the CDR3 is TGTGCCAGCAGCGATCCTGTTCGACAGGGGTTGGGGGAGGCCCAGTACTTC. The whole variable domain, filled in from reference TRBV11-1 and TRBJ2-5, reads EAEVAQSPRYKITEKSQAVAFWCDPISGHATLYWYRQILGQGPELLVQFQDESVVDDSQLPKDRFSAERLKGVDSTLKIQPAELGDSAMYLCASSDPVRQGLGEAQYFGPGTRLLVL.